Sequencing of this T cell receptor (beta chain) was carried out in a study of T cells in Graves' hyperthyroidism and ophthalmopathy. As for the study in general: Blood from the periphery was taken at initial diagnosis, before any treatment.

J gave up 1 base and V 5 bases, and 7 bases lay outside the gene matches. CDR1 is SGHAT, CDR2 FQDESV, per germline (reference sequence). This CDR3 has 15 amino acids. Based on clinical symptoms, serum thyroxine and TRAb, thyroid ultrasound and orbital computed tomography, diagnoses were reached. This clonotype was counted ten times or more. Template material for amplifying TCR beta CDR3 regions consisted of RNA transcripts. Initially, a first-round RT-PCR of the TCR CDR3 employed the HTBI primer set. From the multiplex PCR reads, TCRdb called clonotypes with MiXCR, one entry per CDR3 protein. Of 450,000 to 650,000 distinct CDR3 sequences listed, 15% to 20% are singletons.

This sequence originates from a woman under 30 with Graves' ophthalmopathy. Sequences were obtained from blood. The J gene is TRBJ2-7, the V gene TRBV11-1; 8 bases are a match to TRBD1. The CDR3 protein is CASSQDRAESYEQYF. In DNA form, the CDR3 reads TGTGCCAGCAGCCAGGACAGGGCAGAATCCTACGAGCAGTACTTC.